The 28 T cell receptor beta chains presented below share a single source sample, sequenced in a study of CD8 T cells in ankylosing spondylitis. TCRdb used MiXCR to reprocess the 5' RACE reads, holding one entry per CDR3 protein. Among 200,000 to 250,000 distinct CDR3 sequences listed, around 24% were seen once. Sequences were obtained from blood, either unsorted or a sorted T cell fraction (not recorded which). All receptors derive from a male donor with ankylosing spondylitis or in good health (not recorded which).

This sequence joins TRBV10-3 and TRBJ1-1, with 8 nucleotides matching TRBD1. Germline CDR1 reads ENHRY; CDR2 reads SYGVKD. CDR3 length equals 14 residues. The trim removed 6 bases at V and 1 base at J, leaving 4 bases unmatched. The CDR3 region has the DNA TGTGCCATCAGACCAGGGGGCACGAACACTGAAGCTTTCTTT. Translated: CAIRPGGTNTEAFF.

This clonotype showed up many times. The rearrangement joins TRBV28 to TRBJ1-2; possible D gene TRBD1, 6 bases. CDR3 length equals 13 residues. The germline V gene encodes CDR1 MDHEN and CDR2 SYDVKM. The germline V and J ends were trimmed by 3 bases and 4 bases, with 9 bases remaining between them. The CDR3 DNA reads as TGTGCCAGCAGTTTGGGGACAAGCTATGGCTACACCTTC. It encodes CASSLGTSYGYTF.

A few counts support this clonotype. The rearrangement links TRBV12-3 or TRBV12-4 to TRBJ2-7; no firm D call. Trimming stripped 7 bases from V and 2 bases from J, with 12 bases between. CDR3 length: 13 amino acids. The CDR3 DNA reads as TGTGCCAGCACCACACAGTTCCCCTACGAGCAGTACTTC. This codes for CASTTQFPYEQYF.

The sample holds a few counts of this clonotype. The genes are TRBV20-1 and TRBJ2-1; D possibly corresponds to TRBD2 (6 bases). The V end lost 1 base, the J end lost 6 bases, and 10 bases lay between the germline ends. Germline V gene data show CDR1 as DFQATT and CDR2 as SNEGSKA (reference sequence). The CDR3 is 13 amino acids. CDR3 amino acids: CSARVAGTNEQFF. The CDR3 nucleotides read TGCAGTGCTAGAGTCGCGGGGACCAATGAGCAGTTCTTC.

This clonotype was picked up many times. The chain has TRBV7-9 and TRBJ2-7; 7 nucleotides match TRBD1. The ends lost 1 base at V and 4 bases at J; junction bases unmatched: 10. The CDR3 covers 16 residues. Germline lookup yields CDR1 SEHNR and CDR2 FQNEAQ (reference sequence). The CDR3 bases are TGTGCCAGCAGCTTAGGGACAGGAACTATGGGGTACGAGCAGTACTTC. Its protein product is CASSLGTGTMGYEQYF.

CDR3 residues: CASSVSGSSADTQYF. For the CDR3, the DNA is TGTGCCAGCAGCGTGAGCGGGAGTAGCGCAGATACGCAGTATTTT. The J gene is TRBJ2-3, the V gene TRBV7-2, with TRBD2 matching 8 bases. Germline CDR1 and CDR2: SGHTA and FQGNSA. The junction had 8 bases not matched to a gene; V was cut back by 5 bases and J by 4 bases. The CDR3 runs 15 residues.

V is TRBV5-1 and J is TRBJ2-2, with D uncertain. CDR1 is SGHRS and CDR2 is YFSETQ in the germline V gene. The CDR3 runs to 14 residues. Between the trimmed V and J ends, which lost 1 base and 1 base, there was a span of 5 bases. Here the CDR3 reads CASSLWGNTGELFF. CDR3 sequence (DNA): TGCGCCAGCAGCTTGTGGGGGAACACCGGGGAGCTGTTTTTT.

Worth noting for this clonotype: This sequence may be a read error, since a much larger clone differs from it by one base. Here the CDR3 DNA reads TGTGCCAGCAGTGAATTCGGACGAACTAATAAAAAACTGTTTTTT. This encodes CASSEFGRTNKKLFF. The rearrangement joins TRBV25-1 to TRBJ1-4; D remains ambiguous. Germline V gene data show CDR1 as MGHDK and CDR2 as SYGVNS. The CDR3 is made up of 15 amino acids. The full variable domain, with the rest looked up from reference TRBV25-1 and TRBJ1-4, is EADIYQTPRYLVIGTGKKITLECSQTMGHDKMYWYQQDPGMELHLIHYSYGVNSTEKGDLSSESTVSRIRTEHFPLTLESARPSHTSQYLCASSEFGRTNKKLFFGSGTQLSVL.

This clonotype was recorded many times. The rearrangement uses TRBV20-1 and TRBJ2-1, with D possibly matching TRBD2 (6 bases). The germline V and J ends were trimmed by 2 bases and 9 bases, with 23 bases remaining between them. Germline-derived CDR1 and CDR2 are DFQATT and SNEGSKA (reference sequence). The CDR3 covers 16 residues. The CDR3, as DNA: TGCAGTGCTAGACCATTTGCGGGATCTATTTCCGGTGAGCAGTTCTTC. Translated: CSARPFAGSISGEQFF.

The rearrangement joins TRBV20-1 to TRBJ2-1; D is unresolved. The CDR3 has 15 amino acids. V was trimmed by 1 base and J by 4 bases, leaving 14 bases between them. Germline CDR1 is DFQATT and CDR2 is SNEGSKA (reference sequence). The CDR3 is CSARGARASYNEQFF. The CDR3 DNA is TGCAGTGCTAGAGGAGCAAGGGCGAGTTACAATGAGCAGTTCTTC.

The chain joins TRBV20-1 to TRBJ2-7; 7 nucleotides match TRBD2. V gave up 3 bases and J gave up 1 base; unmatched junction bases: 9. Germline V lookup: CDR1 DFQATT, CDR2 SNEGSKA (reference sequence). This CDR3 contains 15 residues. CDR3 residues: CSASDPAGLSYEQYF. The DNA of the CDR3 is TGCAGTGCTAGTGACCCAGCGGGATTATCCTACGAGCAGTACTTC.

The V and J genes are TRBV7-3 and TRBJ2-1; 9 nucleotides line up with TRBD2. The CDR3 consists of 15 residues. Germline assignment: CDR1 SGHTA and CDR2 FQGTGA. Unmatched junction bases numbered 7, after V lost 3 bases and J lost 7 bases. The CDR3 coding sequence is TGTGCCAGCAGCTTCCAACTAGCGGGTATAAATGAGCAGTTCTTC. It encodes CASSFQLAGINEQFF. Using reference TRBV7-3 and TRBJ2-1 for the parts outside the CDR3, the full variable domain is GAGVSQTPSNKVTEKGKYVELRCDPISGHTALYWYRQSLGQGPEFLIYFQGTGAADDSGLPNDRFFAVRPEGSVSTLKIQRTERGDSAVYLCASSFQLAGINEQFFGPGTRLTVL.

The chain links TRBV12-3 or TRBV12-4 to TRBJ2-5; D gene unclear. Trimming removed 6 bases from V and 5 bases from J, with 10 bases in between. The CDR3 is made up of 12 amino acids. CDR3 DNA: TGTGCCAGCAGATCGGGTCGGGAGACCCAGTACTTC. Its translation: CASRSGRETQYF.

This clonotype was observed many times. The chain links TRBV6-1 to TRBJ1-1, with 7 bases matching TRBD1. After removal of 6 bases from V and 5 bases from J, the junction contained 9 bases not matched to a gene. The CDR3 is made up of 14 amino acids. Per germline, CDR1 MNHNS and CDR2 SASEGT. The CDR3 loop is CASRLGQVRTEAFF. As DNA, the CDR3 is TGTGCCAGCAGACTAGGACAGGTCCGGACTGAAGCTTTCTTT.

A few counts support this clonotype. V gene TRBV20-1 combines with J gene TRBJ1-2; D remains unclear. This CDR3 spans 12 amino acids. The germline CDR1 and CDR2 sequences are DFQATT and SNEGSKA (reference sequence). The V end was cut by 3 bases, the J end by 2 bases, with 7 bases between. CDR3 bases: TGCAGTGCTAGGTCAGCGAACTATGGCTACACCTTC. Translated, it gives CSARSANYGYTF.

The CDR3 nucleotides read TGTGCCAGCAGCCTGTCTACAGGGGGTGAGCAGTTCTTC. This encodes CASSLSTGGEQFF. The chain carries TRBV7-3 and TRBJ2-1; 8 bases agree with TRBD1. CDR3 length: 13 amino acids. Per the germline V gene, CDR1 is SGHTA and CDR2 is FQGTGA. The V gene end was trimmed by 5 bases and the J gene end by 9 bases; junction bases not matched to a gene: 6.

In regard to this clonotype: This may come from a read error, since a much larger clone is one base off. The chain uses TRBV20-1 and TRBJ2-3; 7 nucleotides line up with TRBD1. The germline V gene encodes CDR1 DFQATT and CDR2 SNEGSKA (reference sequence). CDR3 length: 15 residues. V lost 4 bases to trimming and J lost 0 bases; unmatched junction nucleotides: 7. The CDR3 nucleotides are TGCAGTGCTAAAGAGGGGACAGTCAGCACAGATACGCAGTATTTT. Translation gives CSAKEGTVSTDTQYF.

The chain is built from TRBV12-3 or TRBV12-4 and TRBJ1-2; D possibly corresponds to TRBD1 (5 bases). The V gene lost 6 bases and the J gene lost 4 bases, with 9 bases spanning the gap. This CDR3 has 12 amino acids. The CDR3 reads CASSRDVYGYTF. The CDR3 nucleotides are TGTGCCAGCAGCAGGGACGTCTATGGCTACACCTTC.

This clonotype was seen many times. The chain recombines TRBV12-3 or TRBV12-4 with TRBJ1-1; D call uncertain. Trimming shortened V by 4 bases and J by 5 bases, and 14 bases separated the two germline ends. The CDR3 runs 14 residues. The CDR3 DNA is TGTGCCAGCAGTTCCCGAAGAGGACCGACTGAAGCTTTCTTT. It specifies CASSSRRGPTEAFF.

This clonotype has a handful of counts. V gene TRBV12-3 or TRBV12-4 combines with J gene TRBJ2-3; 11 bases map to TRBD2. With V trimmed by 6 bases and J by 2 bases, 4 bases remained unmatched. The CDR3 sequence is 15 residues long. CDR3 sequence reads: CASRPGLAVTDTQYF. The CDR3 bases are TGTGCCAGCAGACCGGGACTAGCGGTCACAGATACGCAGTATTTT.

The CDR3 reads CASSLGTRRFYTDTQYF. In DNA form, the CDR3 reads TGCGCCAGCAGCTTGGGTACAAGGAGATTCTACACAGATACGCAGTATTTT. This chain uses TRBV5-1 with TRBJ2-3; D is uncertain. Germline V lookup: CDR1 SGHRS, CDR2 YFSETQ. The CDR3 consists of 17 residues. V was trimmed by 0 bases and J by 2 bases, leaving 16 bases between them.

The genes are TRBV20-1 and TRBJ2-1, with 7 positions matching TRBD2. Germline V CDR1 and CDR2: DFQATT, SNEGSKA (reference sequence). V trimming: 6 bases; J trimming: 10 bases; junction bases outside the gene matches: 18. The CDR3 covers 15 residues. The CDR3, as DNA: TGCAGTGCCTCATCCCCGGCTTCGGCTAGCGGAGAGCAGTTCTTC. This codes for CSASSPASASGEQFF.

This chain links TRBV5-6 with TRBJ1-2, with a possible D match to TRBD1 (6 bases). Between the trimmed V and J ends, which lost 5 bases and 7 bases, there was a span of 15 bases. The CDR3 runs to 13 residues. CDR1 is SGHDT and CDR2 is YYEEEE in the germline V gene. In DNA form, the CDR3 reads TGTGCCAGCAGTCGGGACACTATGGGTGGCTACACCTTC. It is translated as CASSRDTMGGYTF.

V and J are TRBV20-1 and TRBJ1-6, with 9 bases aligning to TRBD1. J gave up 10 bases and V 1 base, and 8 bases lay outside the gene matches. This CDR3 is built from 15 residues. Germline assignment: CDR1 DFQATT and CDR2 SNEGSKA (reference sequence). As DNA, the CDR3 is TGCAGTGCTAGAGGGGGACAGGGACGACGATCACCCCTCCACTTT. Translation: CSARGGQGRRSPLHF.

At least ten counts were recorded for this clonotype. V usage is TRBV4-3 and J usage is TRBJ2-3; unclear D gene. Germline V gene sequence: CDR1 LGHNA, CDR2 YSLEER. CDR3 length equals 14 residues. Trimming removed 3 bases at V and 1 base at J, with 8 bases between. The CDR3 DNA is TGCGCCAGCAGCCAGGACCAGGGCACAGATACGCAGTATTTT. It is translated as CASSQDQGTDTQYF.

Many counts were recorded for this clonotype. CDR3 residues: CAISGYENNEQFF. The CDR3 bases are TGTGCCATCAGTGGGTACGAAAACAATGAGCAGTTCTTC. The chain recombines TRBV10-3 with TRBJ2-1; no clear D. V shed 4 bases and J shed 5 bases, with 9 bases lying between them. Germline CDR1 reads ENHRY; CDR2 reads SYGVKD. This CDR3 has 13 residues.

The genes are TRBV12-3 or TRBV12-4 and TRBJ2-3; D is uncertain. Deletions cut 7 bases from V and 6 bases from J, with 20 bases between. This CDR3 contains 15 residues. CDR3 region: CASTPTAPEYDTQYF. CDR3 in DNA: TGTGCCAGCACCCCAACGGCCCCAGAATACGATACGCAGTATTTT.

This clonotype has more than one count but fewer than ten. The chain employs TRBV20-1 and TRBJ1-3; weak D call: TRBD1 (5 bases). Per the germline V gene, CDR1 is DFQATT and CDR2 is SNEGSKA (reference sequence). This CDR3 comprises 12 residues. V gave up 6 bases and J gave up 3 bases, with 9 bases separating them. The CDR3 reads CSAGDGGNTIYF. In DNA, the CDR3 is TGCAGTGCAGGGGACGGTGGAAACACCATATATTTT.